This T cell receptor (beta chain) was documented in a study of T-cell reconstitution after alpha-beta-depleted transplantation in children. This CDR3 has 15 amino acids. V lost 5 bases, J lost 7 bases, and 10 bases stayed unmatched. Germline V gives CDR1 SGHRS, CDR2 YFSETQ. Unique molecular identifiers were used in preparing the TCRbeta library. TCRdb called the PCR reads again in MiXCR, with one record for every CDR3 protein. The sample has more than 550,000 distinct CDR3 sequences, roughly 10% seen once. This clonotype was seen repeatedly, ten times or more. The chain recombines TRBV5-1 with TRBJ2-1, with TRBD2 matching over 9 bases. Specimen: PBMCs from the stem cell graft donor, collected from the stem cell graft. The origin of this receptor is a human donor who donated a stem cell graft to a child with acute myeloid leukemia. This CDR3 reads CASRSPGLATNEQFF. CDR3 nucleotide sequence: TGCGCCAGCAGATCCCCGGGACTAGCAACGAATGAGCAGTTCTTC.